The 6 T cell receptor beta chains below were found in one sample sequenced in a study of tumor and adjacent non-tumor tissue in lung cancer. TCRbeta libraries were built with three rounds of nested PCR, modified from ARM-PCR. From the multiplex PCR reads, TCRdb called clonotypes with MiXCR, one entry per CDR3 protein. The table includes roughly 220,000 distinct CDR3 sequences, around 71% detected once. The template was RNA from unsorted bulk tissue. The specimen was lung tumor tissue. The receptors shown here come from a man aged 60 to 69 with non-small cell lung cancer.

The gene calls are TRBV5-6 and TRBJ2-3; no clear D. Germline-derived CDR1 and CDR2 are SGHDT and YYEEEE. The ends were cut back, 3 bases at V and 1 base at J, with 12 bases in the middle. The CDR3 loop spans 15 amino acids. DNA for the CDR3: TGTGCCAGCAGCTCCCCTAATCCTGGCACAGATACGCAGTATTTT. It codes for CASSSPNPGTDTQYF.

Turning to this clonotype: The junction does not match germline at one end; this may be a read error. The chain employs TRBV4-2 and TRBJ2-3, with D tentatively TRBD2 (6 bases). CDR1 and CDR2 from the germline V gene are LGHNA and YNFKEQ. This CDR3 has 15 residues. In DNA form, the CDR3 reads TGTGTCAGCAGCCAAGCAAGCTGGGAGGCAGATACGCAGTATTTT. Its protein product is CVSSQASWEADTQYF.

This clonotype was seen a handful of times. This chain connects TRBV4-2 to TRBJ2-5; 10 nucleotides match TRBD2. The germline gives CDR1 LGHNA, CDR2 YNFKEQ. Trimming took 1 base from V and 3 from J; bases not matched to a gene: 2. The CDR3 sequence is 15 residues long. The CDR3 region has the DNA TGTGCCAGCAGCCAAGGCCTAGCGGGGGAAGAGACCCAGTACTTC. It is translated as CASSQGLAGEETQYF.

CDR3 region: CASSLAGAQSSYEQYF. CDR3 DNA: TGTGCCAGCAGCCTGGCGGGGGCGCAAAGCTCCTACGAGCAGTACTTC. V usage is TRBV7-2 and J usage is TRBJ2-7, with a tentative D call TRBD2 (7 bases). Trimming took off 5 bases at V and 0 bases at J, with 17 bases between the two ends. The CDR3 spans 16 residues. Germline CDR1 is SGHTA and CDR2 is FQGNSA.

This chain uses TRBV13 with TRBJ2-4; D possibly uses TRBD1 or TRBD2 (5 bases each). Germline CDR1 PRHDT, CDR2 FYEKMQ (reference sequence). The CDR3 contains 14 residues. V was pared by 8 bases and J by 12 bases, with 23 bases between. The CDR3 nucleotides are TGTGCCAGCTGCGATGGGGGACGGAAAAACGCTCAGTACTTC. Protein product: CASCDGGRKNAQYF.

Turning to this clonotype: Germline is not matched at one junction end, which may reflect a read error. This chain links TRBV6-5 with TRBJ2-1; no reliable D call. Germline CDR1 reads MNHEY; CDR2 reads SVGAGI. The CDR3 has 14 amino acids. The CDR3: CASSYSALSNELFF. DNA of the CDR3: TGTGCCAGCAGTTACTCCGCGTTGAGCAATGAGCTGTTCTTC.